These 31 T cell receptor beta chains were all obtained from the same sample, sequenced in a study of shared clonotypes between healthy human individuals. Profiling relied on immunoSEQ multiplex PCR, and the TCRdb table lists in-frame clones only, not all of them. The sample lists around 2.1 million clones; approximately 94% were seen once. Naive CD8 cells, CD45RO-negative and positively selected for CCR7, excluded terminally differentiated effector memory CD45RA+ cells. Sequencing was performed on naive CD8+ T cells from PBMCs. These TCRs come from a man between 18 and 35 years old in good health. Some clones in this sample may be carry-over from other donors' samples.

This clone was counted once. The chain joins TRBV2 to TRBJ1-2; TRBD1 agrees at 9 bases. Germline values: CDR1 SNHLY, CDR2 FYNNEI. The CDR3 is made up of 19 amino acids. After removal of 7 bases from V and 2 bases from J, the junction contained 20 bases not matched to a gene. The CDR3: CASTDPTAPGGQGNYGYTF. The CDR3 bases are TGTGCCAGCACCGACCCGACGGCCCCCGGGGGACAGGGAAACTATGGCTACACCTTC.

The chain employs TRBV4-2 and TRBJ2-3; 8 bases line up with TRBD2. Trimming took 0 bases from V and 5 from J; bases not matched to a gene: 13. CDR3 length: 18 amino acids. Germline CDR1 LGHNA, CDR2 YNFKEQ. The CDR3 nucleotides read TGTGCCAGCAGCCAAGATTGGACTAGCTGGAGTGTTGTAGATACGCAGTATTTT. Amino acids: CASSQDWTSWSVVDTQYF.

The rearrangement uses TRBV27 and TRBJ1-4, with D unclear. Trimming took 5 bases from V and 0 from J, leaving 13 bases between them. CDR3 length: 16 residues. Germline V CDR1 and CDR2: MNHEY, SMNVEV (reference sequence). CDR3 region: CASSPYPQATNEKLFF. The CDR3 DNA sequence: TGTGCCAGCAGTCCCTACCCCCAGGCAACTAATGAAAAACTGTTTTTT.

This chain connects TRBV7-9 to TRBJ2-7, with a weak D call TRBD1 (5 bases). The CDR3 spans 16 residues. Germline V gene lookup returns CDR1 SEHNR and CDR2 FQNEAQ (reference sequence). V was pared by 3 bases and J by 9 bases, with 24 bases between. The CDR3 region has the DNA TGTGCCAGCAGCTTGATGTTGGGGCTAGACCGCCTTGTGCAGTACTTC. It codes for CASSLMLGLDRLVQYF.

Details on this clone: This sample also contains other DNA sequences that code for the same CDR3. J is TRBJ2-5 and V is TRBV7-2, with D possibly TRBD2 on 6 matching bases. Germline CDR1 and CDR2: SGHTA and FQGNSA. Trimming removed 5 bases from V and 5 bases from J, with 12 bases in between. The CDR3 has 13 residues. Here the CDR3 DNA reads TGTGCCAGCAGCCTGGGACTCCGGGAGACCCAGTACTTC. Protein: CASSLGLRETQYF.

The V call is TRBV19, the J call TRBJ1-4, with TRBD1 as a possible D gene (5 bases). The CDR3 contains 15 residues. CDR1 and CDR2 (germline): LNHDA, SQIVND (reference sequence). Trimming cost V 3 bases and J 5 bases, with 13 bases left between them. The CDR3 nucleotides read TGTGCCAGTAGTATTGAATCGACAGTGAATGAAAAACTGTTTTTT. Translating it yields CASSIESTVNEKLFF. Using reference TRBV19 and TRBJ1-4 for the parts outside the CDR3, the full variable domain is DGGITQSPKYLFRKEGQNVTLSCEQNLNHDAMYWYRQDPGQGLRLIYYSQIVNDFQKGDIAEGYSVSREKKESFPLTVTSAQKNPTAFYLCASSIESTVNEKLFFGSGTQLSVL.

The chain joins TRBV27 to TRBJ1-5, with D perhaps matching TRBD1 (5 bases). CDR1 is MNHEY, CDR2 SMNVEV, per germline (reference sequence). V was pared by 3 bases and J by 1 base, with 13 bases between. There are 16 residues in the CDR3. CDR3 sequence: CASSLIGPGSNQPQHF. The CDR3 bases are TGTGCCAGCAGTTTGATCGGCCCAGGGAGCAATCAGCCCCAGCATTTT.

CDR3 nucleotide sequence: TGTGCCAGTGGACCTATACGGGAGCAGTACTTC. Protein product: CASGPIREQYF. The gene calls are TRBV28 and TRBJ2-7; D uncertain. The CDR3 is 11 amino acids. Trimming removed 9 bases from V and 7 bases from J, with 13 bases in between. From germline, CDR1 is MDHEN and CDR2 SYDVKM. Combining the CDR3 with reference TRBV28 and TRBJ2-7 gives the whole variable domain DVKVTQSSRYLVKRTGEKVFLECVQDMDHENMFWYRQDPGLGLRLIYFSYDVKMKEKGDIPEGYSVSREKKERFSLILESASTNQTSMYLCASGPIREQYFGPGTRLTVT.

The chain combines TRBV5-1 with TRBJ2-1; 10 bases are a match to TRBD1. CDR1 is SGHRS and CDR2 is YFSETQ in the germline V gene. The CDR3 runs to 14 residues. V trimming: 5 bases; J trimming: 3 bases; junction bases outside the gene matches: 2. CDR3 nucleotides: TGCGCCAGCAGGCGGGACAGGGGCTACAATGAGCAGTTCTTC. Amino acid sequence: CASRRDRGYNEQFF.

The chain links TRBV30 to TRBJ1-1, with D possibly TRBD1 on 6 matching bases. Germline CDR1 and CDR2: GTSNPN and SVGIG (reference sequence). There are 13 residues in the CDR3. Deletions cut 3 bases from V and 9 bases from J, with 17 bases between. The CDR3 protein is CAWSSPLTGKAFF. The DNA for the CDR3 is TGTGCCTGGAGCTCCCCGTTGACAGGAAAAGCTTTCTTT.

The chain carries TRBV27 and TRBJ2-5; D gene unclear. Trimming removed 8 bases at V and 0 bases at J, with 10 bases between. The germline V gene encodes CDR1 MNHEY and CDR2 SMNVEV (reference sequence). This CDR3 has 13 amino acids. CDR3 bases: TGTGCCAGCGGGTTTCAGGACCAAGAGACCCAGTACTTC. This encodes CASGFQDQETQYF.

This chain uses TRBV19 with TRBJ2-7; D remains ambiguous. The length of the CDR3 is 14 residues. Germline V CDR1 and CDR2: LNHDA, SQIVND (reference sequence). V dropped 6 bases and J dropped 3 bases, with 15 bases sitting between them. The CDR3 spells CASRKAAENYEQYF. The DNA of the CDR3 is TGTGCCAGTAGGAAGGCGGCTGAGAACTACGAGCAGTACTTC.

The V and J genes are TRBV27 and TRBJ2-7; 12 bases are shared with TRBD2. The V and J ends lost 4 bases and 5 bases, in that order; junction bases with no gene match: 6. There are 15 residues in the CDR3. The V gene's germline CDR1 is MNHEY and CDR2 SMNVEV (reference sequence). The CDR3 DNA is TGTGCCAGCAGTTCCGGACTAGCGGGAATAAACGAGCAGTACTTC. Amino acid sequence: CASSSGLAGINEQYF.

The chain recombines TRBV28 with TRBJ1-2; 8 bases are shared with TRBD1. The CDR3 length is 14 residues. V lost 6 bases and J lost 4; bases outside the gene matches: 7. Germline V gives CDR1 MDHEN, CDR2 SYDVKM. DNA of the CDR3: TGTGCCAGCAGAGCTCCCGGGACAGGCTATGGCTACACCTTC. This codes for CASRAPGTGYGYTF.

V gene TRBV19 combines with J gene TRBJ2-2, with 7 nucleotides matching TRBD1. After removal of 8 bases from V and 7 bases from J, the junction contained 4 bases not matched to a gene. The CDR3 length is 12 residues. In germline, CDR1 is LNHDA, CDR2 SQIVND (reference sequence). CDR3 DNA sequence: TGTGCCAGTGCCCAGGGGGACGGGGAGCTGTTTTTT. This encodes CASAQGDGELFF. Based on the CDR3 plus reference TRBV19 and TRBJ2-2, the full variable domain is DGGITQSPKYLFRKEGQNVTLSCEQNLNHDAMYWYRQDPGQGLRLIYYSQIVNDFQKGDIAEGYSVSREKKESFPLTVTSAQKNPTAFYLCASAQGDGELFFGEGSRLTVL.

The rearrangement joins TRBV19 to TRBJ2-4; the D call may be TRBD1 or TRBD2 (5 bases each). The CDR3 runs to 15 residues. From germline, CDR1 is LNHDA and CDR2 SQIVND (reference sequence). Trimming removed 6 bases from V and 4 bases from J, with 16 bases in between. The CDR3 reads CASSARETAKNIQYF. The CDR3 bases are TGTGCCAGTAGCGCAAGGGAGACAGCAAAAAACATTCAGTACTTC.

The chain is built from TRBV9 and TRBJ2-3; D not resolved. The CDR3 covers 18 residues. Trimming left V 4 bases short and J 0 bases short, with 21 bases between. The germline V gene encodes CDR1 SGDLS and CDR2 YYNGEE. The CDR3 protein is CASSRREILTPSTDTQYF. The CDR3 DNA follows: TGTGCCAGCAGCCGTAGGGAAATTTTAACTCCTAGCACAGATACGCAGTATTTT.

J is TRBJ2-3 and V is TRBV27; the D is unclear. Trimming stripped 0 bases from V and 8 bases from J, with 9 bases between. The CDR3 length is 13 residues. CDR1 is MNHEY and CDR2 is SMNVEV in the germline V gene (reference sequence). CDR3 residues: CASSLSFYATQYF. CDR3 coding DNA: TGTGCCAGCAGTTTATCTTTCTATGCTACGCAGTATTTT.

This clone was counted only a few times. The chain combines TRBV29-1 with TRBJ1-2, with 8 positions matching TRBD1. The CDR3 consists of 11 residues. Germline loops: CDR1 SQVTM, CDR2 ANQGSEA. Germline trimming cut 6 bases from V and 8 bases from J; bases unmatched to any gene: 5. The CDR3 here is CSVNGQGGYTF. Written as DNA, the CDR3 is TGCAGCGTCAATGGACAGGGCGGCTACACCTTC.

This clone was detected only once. The CDR3 loop reads CASEPREHNEKLFF. CDR3 sequence (DNA): TGTGCCAGTGAACCCCGGGAGCATAATGAAAAACTGTTTTTT. The chain couples TRBV19 to TRBJ1-4; D remains ambiguous. Looked up from germline, CDR1 is LNHDA and CDR2 is SQIVND (reference sequence). The V gene lost 8 bases and the J gene lost 4 bases, with 14 bases spanning the gap. The CDR3 covers 14 residues.

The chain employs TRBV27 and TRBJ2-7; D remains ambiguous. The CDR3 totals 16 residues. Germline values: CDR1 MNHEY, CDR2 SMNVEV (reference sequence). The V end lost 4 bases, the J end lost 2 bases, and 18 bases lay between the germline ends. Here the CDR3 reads CASSSAMSDRPYEQYF. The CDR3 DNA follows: TGTGCCAGCAGTTCTGCTATGAGCGACCGACCCTACGAGCAGTACTTC.

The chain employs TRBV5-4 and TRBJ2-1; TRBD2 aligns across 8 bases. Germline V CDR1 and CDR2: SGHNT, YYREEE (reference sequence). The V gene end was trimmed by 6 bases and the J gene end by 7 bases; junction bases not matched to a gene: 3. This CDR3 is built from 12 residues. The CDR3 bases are TGTGCCAGCAACGGGGGGGCAAATGAGCAGTTCTTC. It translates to CASNGGANEQFF.

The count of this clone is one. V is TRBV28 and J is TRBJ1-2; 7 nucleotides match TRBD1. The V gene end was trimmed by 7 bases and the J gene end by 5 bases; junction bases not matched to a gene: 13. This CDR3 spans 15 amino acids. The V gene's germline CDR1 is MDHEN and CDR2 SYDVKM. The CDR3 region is CASTHPDRVQYGYTF. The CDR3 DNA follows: TGTGCCAGCACCCACCCCGACAGGGTACAGTATGGCTACACCTTC.

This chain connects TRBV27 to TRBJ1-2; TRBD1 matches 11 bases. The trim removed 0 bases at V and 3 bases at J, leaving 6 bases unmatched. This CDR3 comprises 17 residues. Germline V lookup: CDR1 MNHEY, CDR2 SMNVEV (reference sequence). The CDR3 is CASSLSFWDRGDYGYTF. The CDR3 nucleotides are TGTGCCAGCAGTTTATCCTTTTGGGACAGGGGGGACTATGGCTACACCTTC.

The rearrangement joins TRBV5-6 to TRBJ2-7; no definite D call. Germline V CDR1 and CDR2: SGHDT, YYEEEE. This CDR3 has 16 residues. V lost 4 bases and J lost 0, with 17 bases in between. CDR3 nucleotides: TGTGCCAGCAGCATCGGCCGGGTGGAAGGCTCCTACGAGCAGTACTTC. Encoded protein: CASSIGRVEGSYEQYF.

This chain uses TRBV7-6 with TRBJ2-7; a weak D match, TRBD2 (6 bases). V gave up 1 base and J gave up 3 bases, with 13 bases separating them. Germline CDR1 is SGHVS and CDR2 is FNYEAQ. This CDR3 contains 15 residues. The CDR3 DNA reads TGTGCCAGCAGCTTAGGGCGGGAAAGGATCTACGAGCAGTACTTC. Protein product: CASSLGRERIYEQYF.

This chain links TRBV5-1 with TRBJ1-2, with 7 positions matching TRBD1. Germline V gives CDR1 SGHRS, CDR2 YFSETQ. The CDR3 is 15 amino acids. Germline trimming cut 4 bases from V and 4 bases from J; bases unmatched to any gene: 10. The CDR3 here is CASSGDSYQTYGYTF. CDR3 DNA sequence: TGCGCCAGCAGCGGGGACAGTTACCAAACCTATGGCTACACCTTC.

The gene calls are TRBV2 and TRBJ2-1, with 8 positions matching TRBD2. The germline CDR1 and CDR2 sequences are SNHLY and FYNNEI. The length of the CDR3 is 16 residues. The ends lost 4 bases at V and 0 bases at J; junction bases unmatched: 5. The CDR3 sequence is CASSGLARSSYNEQFF. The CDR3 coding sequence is TGTGCCAGCAGTGGACTAGCGAGGAGCTCCTACAATGAGCAGTTCTTC.

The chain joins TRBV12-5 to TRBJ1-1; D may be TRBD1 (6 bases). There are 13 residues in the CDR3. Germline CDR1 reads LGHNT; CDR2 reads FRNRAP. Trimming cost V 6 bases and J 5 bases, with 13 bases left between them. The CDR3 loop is CASGLGGVTEAFF. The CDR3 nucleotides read TGTGCTAGTGGCCTCGGGGGCGTGACTGAAGCTTTCTTT.

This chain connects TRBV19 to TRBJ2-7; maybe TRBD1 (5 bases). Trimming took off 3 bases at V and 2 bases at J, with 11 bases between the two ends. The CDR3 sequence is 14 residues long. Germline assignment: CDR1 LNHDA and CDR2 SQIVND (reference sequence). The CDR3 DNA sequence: TGTGCCAGTAGTATGTCAGGGAACACCTACGAGCAGTACTTC. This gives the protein CASSMSGNTYEQYF.

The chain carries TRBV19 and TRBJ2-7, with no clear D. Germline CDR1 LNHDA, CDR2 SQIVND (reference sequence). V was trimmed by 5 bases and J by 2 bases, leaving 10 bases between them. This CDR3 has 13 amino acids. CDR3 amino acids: CASSGLRTYEQYF. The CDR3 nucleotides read TGTGCCAGTAGTGGTCTCCGAACCTACGAGCAGTACTTC.